This section outlines one T cell receptor beta chain sequence together with its context. What it binds is not known. TRB was amplified from around 0.25 ug of peripheral blood genomic DNA per sample. TRB rearrangements were amplified by touch-down multiplex PCR with mixed TRB-A/B primers. TCRdb re-called the multiplex PCR reads; every CDR3 protein appears as one record, without DNA. The listing records about 15,000 distinct CDR3 sequences. This entry belongs to a study of T cell clusters in autoimmune cytopenias. Study results and caveats: The cluster-lack signature was not seen for secondary cytopenia versus chronic lymphocytic leukemia.

This CDR3 region has 17 residues. Germline assignment: CDR1 MNHNS and CDR2 SASEGT. This sample was shared with a second study, whose subject was T cell repertoires in aging, cancer and after chemotherapy. As reported in that work: Roughly 9.3 million TCR reads made up the full dataset. In each cancer cohort, median generation probability increased across chemotherapy, suggesting thymic output rebounded.

The sequencing sample was made of peripheral blood. The sequence derives from a human donor in good health. The J gene is TRBJ1-5, the V gene TRBV6-1. CDR3 sequence reads: CASSELPVDLSGQPQHF.